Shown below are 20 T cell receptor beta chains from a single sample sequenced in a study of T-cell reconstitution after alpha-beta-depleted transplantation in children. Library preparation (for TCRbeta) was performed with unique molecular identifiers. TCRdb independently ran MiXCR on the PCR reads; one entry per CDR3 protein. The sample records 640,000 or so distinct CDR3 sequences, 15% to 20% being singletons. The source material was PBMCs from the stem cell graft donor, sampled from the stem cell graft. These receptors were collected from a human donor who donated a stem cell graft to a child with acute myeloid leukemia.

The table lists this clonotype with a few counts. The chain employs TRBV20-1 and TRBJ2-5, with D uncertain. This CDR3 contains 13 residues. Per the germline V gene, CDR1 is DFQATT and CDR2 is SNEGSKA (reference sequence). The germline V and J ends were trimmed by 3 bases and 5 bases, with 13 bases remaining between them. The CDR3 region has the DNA TGCAGTGCTAGTTATCCGAAAACGGAGACCCAGTACTTC. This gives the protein CSASYPKTETQYF.

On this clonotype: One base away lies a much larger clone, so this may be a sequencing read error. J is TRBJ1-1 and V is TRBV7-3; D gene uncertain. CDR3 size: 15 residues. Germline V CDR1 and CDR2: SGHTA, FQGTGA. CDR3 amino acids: CASSLNAIGNTDAFF. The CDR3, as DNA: TGTGCCAGCAGCTTAAATGCTATAGGGAACACTGACGCTTTCTTT.

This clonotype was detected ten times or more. Written as DNA, the CDR3 is TGTGCCAGCAGTTTCTCAGGGGTTGAGCAGTTCTTC. Encoded protein: CASSFSGVEQFF. This chain joins TRBV12-3 or TRBV12-4 and TRBJ2-1; possible D gene TRBD1, 6 bases. The CDR3 totals 12 residues. V lost 3 bases and J 9 bases, leaving 9 bases between the germline ends.

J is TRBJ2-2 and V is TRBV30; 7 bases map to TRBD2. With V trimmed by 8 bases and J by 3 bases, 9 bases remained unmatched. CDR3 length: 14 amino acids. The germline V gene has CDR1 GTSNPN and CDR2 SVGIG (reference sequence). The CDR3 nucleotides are TGTGCCCGAACAACTAGCGAAGACACCGGGGAGCTGTTTTTT. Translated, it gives CARTTSEDTGELFF. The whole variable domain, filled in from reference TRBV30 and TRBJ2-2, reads SQTIHQWPATLVQPVGSPLSLECTVEGTSNPNLYWYRQAAGRGLQLLFYSVGIGQISSEVPQNLSASRPQDRQFILSSKKLLLSDSGFYLCARTTSEDTGELFFGEGSRLTVL.

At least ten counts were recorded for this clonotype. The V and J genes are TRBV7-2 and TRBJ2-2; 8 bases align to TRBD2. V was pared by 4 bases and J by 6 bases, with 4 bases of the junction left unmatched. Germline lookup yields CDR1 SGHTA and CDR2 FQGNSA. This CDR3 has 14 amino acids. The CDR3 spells CASSWTSSPGELFF. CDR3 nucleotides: TGTGCCAGCAGCTGGACTAGCTCCCCCGGGGAGCTGTTTTTT.

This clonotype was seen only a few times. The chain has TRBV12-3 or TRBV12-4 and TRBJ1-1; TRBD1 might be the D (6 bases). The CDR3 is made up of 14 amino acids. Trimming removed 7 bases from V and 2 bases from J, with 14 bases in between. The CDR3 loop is CASNLQGSNTEAFF. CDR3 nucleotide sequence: TGTGCCAGCAACCTTCAGGGGAGTAACACTGAAGCTTTCTTT.

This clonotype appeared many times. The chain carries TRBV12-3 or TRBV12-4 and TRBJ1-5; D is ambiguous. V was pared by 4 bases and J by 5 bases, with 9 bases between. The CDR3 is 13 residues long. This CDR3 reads CASSSQSDQPQHF. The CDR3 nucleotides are TGTGCCAGCAGTTCACAGTCGGATCAGCCCCAGCATTTT.

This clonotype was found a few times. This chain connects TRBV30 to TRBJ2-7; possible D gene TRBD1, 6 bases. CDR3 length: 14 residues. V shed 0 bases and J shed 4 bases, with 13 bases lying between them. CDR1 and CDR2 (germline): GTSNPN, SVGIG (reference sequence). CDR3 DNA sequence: TGTGCCTGGAGTGTAGGGTCAGGGGCATACGAGCAGTACTTC. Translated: CAWSVGSGAYEQYF.

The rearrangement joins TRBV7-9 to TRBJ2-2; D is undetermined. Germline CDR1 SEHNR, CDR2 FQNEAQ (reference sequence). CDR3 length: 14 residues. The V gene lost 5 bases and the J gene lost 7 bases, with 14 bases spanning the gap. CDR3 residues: CASSDSPAFGELFF. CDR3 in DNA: TGTGCCAGCAGCGACTCCCCGGCGTTCGGGGAGCTGTTTTTT.

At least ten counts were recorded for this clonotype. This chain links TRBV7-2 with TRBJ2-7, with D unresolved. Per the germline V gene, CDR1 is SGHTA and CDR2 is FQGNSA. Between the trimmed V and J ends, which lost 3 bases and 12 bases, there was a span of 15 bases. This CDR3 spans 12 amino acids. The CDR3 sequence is CASSLAPSPGYV. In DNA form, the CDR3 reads TGTGCCAGCAGCTTGGCTCCGTCCCCTGGGTACGTC.

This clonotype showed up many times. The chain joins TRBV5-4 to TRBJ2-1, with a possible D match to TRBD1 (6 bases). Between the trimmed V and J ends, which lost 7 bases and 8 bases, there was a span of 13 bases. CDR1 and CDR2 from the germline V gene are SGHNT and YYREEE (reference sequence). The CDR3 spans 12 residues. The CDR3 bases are TGTGCCAGCGACAGGTCGGACGATGAGCAGTTCTTC. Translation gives CASDRSDDEQFF.

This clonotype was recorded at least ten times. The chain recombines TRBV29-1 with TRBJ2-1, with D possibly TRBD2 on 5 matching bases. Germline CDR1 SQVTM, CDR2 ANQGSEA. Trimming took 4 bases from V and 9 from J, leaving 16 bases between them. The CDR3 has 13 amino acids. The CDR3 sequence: CSVVQITGIEQFF. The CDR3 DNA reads TGCAGCGTTGTACAGATAACCGGGATTGAGCAGTTCTTC.

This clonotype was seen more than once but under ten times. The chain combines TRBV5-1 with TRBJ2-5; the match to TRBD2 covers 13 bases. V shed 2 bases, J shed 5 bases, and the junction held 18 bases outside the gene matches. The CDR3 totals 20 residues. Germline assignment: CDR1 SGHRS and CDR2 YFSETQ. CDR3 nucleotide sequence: TGCGCCAGCAGCTTCACTTATAAGGGGACTAGCGGGACGACCCAGGAGACCCAGTACTTC. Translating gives CASSFTYKGTSGTTQETQYF.

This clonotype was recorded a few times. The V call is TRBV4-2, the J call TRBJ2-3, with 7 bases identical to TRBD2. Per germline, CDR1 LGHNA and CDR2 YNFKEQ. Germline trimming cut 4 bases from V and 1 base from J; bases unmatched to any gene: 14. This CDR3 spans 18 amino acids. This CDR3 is CASSPSRAKGGGTDTQYF. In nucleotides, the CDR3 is TGTGCCAGCAGCCCGTCTCGGGCGAAGGGAGGGGGCACAGATACGCAGTATTTT.

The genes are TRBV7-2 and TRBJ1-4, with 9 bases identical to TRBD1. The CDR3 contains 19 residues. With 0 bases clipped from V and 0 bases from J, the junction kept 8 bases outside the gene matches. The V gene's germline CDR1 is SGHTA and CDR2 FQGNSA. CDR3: CASSLATGTGLATNEKLFF. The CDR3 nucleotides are TGTGCCAGCAGCTTAGCGACCGGGACAGGGTTAGCAACTAATGAAAAACTGTTTTTT.

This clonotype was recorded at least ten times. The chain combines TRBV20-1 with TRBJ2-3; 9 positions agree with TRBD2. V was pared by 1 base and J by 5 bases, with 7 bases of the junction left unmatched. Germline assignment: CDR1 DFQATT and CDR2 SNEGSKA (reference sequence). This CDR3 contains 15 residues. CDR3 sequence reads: CSARGPSGGRDTQYF. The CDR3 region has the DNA TGCAGTGCTAGAGGCCCCAGCGGGGGGAGAGATACGCAGTATTTT.

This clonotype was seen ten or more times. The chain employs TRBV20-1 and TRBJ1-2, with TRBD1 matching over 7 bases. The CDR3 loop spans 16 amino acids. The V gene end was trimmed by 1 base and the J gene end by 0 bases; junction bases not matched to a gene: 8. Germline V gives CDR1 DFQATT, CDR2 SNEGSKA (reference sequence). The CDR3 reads CSARGGRGAPNYGYTF. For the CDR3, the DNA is TGCAGTGCTAGAGGTGGCAGGGGGGCTCCTAACTATGGCTACACCTTC.

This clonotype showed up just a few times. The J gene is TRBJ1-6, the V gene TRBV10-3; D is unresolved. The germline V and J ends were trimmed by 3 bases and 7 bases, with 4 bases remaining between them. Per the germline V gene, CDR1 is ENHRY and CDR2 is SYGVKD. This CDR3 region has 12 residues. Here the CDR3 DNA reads TGTGCCATCAGTGACAGCAATTCACCCCTCCACTTT. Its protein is CAISDSNSPLHF.

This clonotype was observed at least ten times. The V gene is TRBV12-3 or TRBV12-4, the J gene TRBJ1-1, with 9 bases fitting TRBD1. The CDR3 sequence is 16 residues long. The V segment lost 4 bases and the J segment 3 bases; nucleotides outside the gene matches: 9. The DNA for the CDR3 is TGTGCCAGCAGTTCGTACAGGGGGCGCGTGGACACTGAAGCTTTCTTT. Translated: CASSSYRGRVDTEAFF.

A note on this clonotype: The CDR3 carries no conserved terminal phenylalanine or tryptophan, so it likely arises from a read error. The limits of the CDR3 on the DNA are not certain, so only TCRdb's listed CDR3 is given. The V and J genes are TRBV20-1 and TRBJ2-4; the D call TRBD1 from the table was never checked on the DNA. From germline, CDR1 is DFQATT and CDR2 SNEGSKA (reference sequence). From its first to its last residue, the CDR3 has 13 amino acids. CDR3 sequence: CSARRGQRDREYY.